These 17 T cell receptor beta chains share one sample of origin, sequenced in a study of Graves' ophthalmopathy and Graves' hyperthyroidism. For repertoire sequencing, the TCR beta CDR3 regions were amplified from RNA transcripts. Following a first-round RT-PCR that used HTBI primers, a second-round multiplex PCR was carried out. TCRdb reanalysed the multiplex PCR reads using MiXCR and keeps one entry per CDR3 protein. The sample shows over 12,000 distinct CDR3 sequences, 50% of them seen only once. Sequenced: peripheral blood. The source is a woman aged 30 to 39 with Graves' ophthalmopathy.

The rearrangement joins TRBV5-1 to TRBJ2-3; 10 nucleotides agree with TRBD2. The J segment lost 3 bases and the V segment lost 0 bases, leaving 4 bases of the junction unmatched. Germline CDR1 is SGHRS and CDR2 is YFSETQ. CDR3 size: 16 residues. CDR3 residues: CASSLGTSGETDTQYF. Here the CDR3 DNA reads TGCGCCAGCAGCTTGGGTACTAGCGGGGAGACAGATACGCAGTATTTT.

Worth noting for this clonotype: A much larger clone differs from this one at a single base, so this may be a read error. No conserved phenylalanine or tryptophan ends this CDR3, so it is likely a read error. The V and J genes are TRBV9 and TRBJ1-2, with 12 bases matching TRBD1. The germline CDR1 and CDR2 sequences are SGDLS and YYNGEE. The CDR3 has 16 amino acids. After removal of 3 bases from V and 6 bases from J, the junction contained 9 bases not matched to a gene. The CDR3 reads CASSAILGTGGHGYTC. CDR3 sequence (DNA): TGTGCCAGCAGCGCAATCCTCGGGACAGGGGGCCATGGCTACACCTGC.

The chain combines TRBV27 with TRBJ2-6; 11 bases agree with TRBD1. Trimming took 5 bases from V and 12 from J; bases not matched to a gene: 15. This CDR3 comprises 17 residues. Germline assignment: CDR1 MNHEY and CDR2 SMNVEV (reference sequence). CDR3 sequence: CASSSPGQGVRGPVLTF. As DNA, the CDR3 is TGTGCCAGCAGTAGTCCGGGACAGGGGGTAAGGGGCCCCGTCCTGACTTTC. Variable domain in full (rest from reference TRBV27 and TRBJ2-6): EAQVTQNPRYLITVTGKKLTVTCSQNMNHEYMSWYRQDPGLGLRQIYYSMNVEVTDKGDVPEGYKVSRKEKRNFPLILESPSPNQTSLYFCASSSPGQGVRGPVLTFGAGSRLTVL.

On this clonotype: Being one base from a much bigger clone, this may be a read error. The chain combines TRBV29-1 with TRBJ2-7, with 11 bases matching TRBD1. The CDR3 contains 16 residues. CDR1 and CDR2 (germline): SQVTM, ANQGSEA. CDR3 in amino acids: CSVDGDPGQGDYERYF. The CDR3 region has the DNA TGCAGCGTCGATGGGGATCCGGGACAGGGGGACTACGAGCGGTACTTC.

The CDR3: CASSRVNTEAFF. CDR3 sequence (DNA): TGTGCCAGCAGCCGAGTGAACACTGAAGCTTTCTTT. The chain uses TRBV7-2 and TRBJ1-1; no definite D call. Trimming took 5 bases from V and 0 from J, leaving 4 bases between them. CDR3 length: 12 amino acids. Germline CDR1 and CDR2: SGHTA and FQGNSA.

J is TRBJ2-3 and V is TRBV24-1; no reliable D call. Germline-derived CDR1 and CDR2 are KGHDR and SFDVKD. This CDR3 region has 14 residues. The V and J ends lost 0 bases and 0 bases respectively, with 3 bases between them. The CDR3 loop reads CATSDLDSTDTQYF. The CDR3 nucleotides read TGTGCCACCAGTGATTTGGACAGCACAGATACGCAGTATTTT.

The chain joins TRBV6-1 to TRBJ2-5, with D tentatively TRBD1 (6 bases). This CDR3 is built from 13 residues. Germline-derived CDR1 and CDR2 are MNHNS and SASEGT. Trimming took off 4 bases at V and 7 bases at J, with 13 bases between the two ends. This CDR3 reads CASSVNRAGTQYF. The DNA of the CDR3 is TGTGCCAGCAGTGTTAACAGGGCGGGGACCCAGTACTTC.

This sequence joins TRBV20-1 and TRBJ2-1; D is ambiguous. The V end lost 3 bases, the J end lost 2 bases, and 11 bases lay between the germline ends. The CDR3 has 14 residues. Germline CDR1 and CDR2: DFQATT and SNEGSKA (reference sequence). The DNA for the CDR3 is TGCAGTGCTAGGACTCGATCGCCCTACAATGAGCAGTTCTTC. Residues: CSARTRSPYNEQFF.

Sample share makes this clonotype large. J is TRBJ1-6 and V is TRBV10-2; D ambiguous. Germline V gene sequence: CDR1 WSHSY, CDR2 SAAADI. Trimming removed 2 bases at V and 8 bases at J, with 13 bases between. The CDR3 extends over 15 amino acids. The CDR3 protein is CASSEPTLGDSPLHF. The CDR3 nucleotides read TGCGCCAGCAGTGAGCCGACCCTCGGAGATTCACCCCTCCACTTT.

This clonotype was found many times. The V call is TRBV11-2, the J call TRBJ2-1; TRBD1 is a possible D gene (5 bases). CDR3 length: 16 amino acids. V was cut by 0 bases and J by 3 bases, with 12 bases left in between. Germline loops: CDR1 SGHAT, CDR2 FQNNGV. CDR3: CASSLDQGIGYNEQFF. In DNA form, the CDR3 reads TGTGCCAGCAGCTTAGATCAGGGAATTGGCTACAATGAGCAGTTCTTC. Variable domain in full (rest from reference TRBV11-2 and TRBJ2-1): EAGVAQSPRYKIIEKRQSVAFWCNPISGHATLYWYQQILGQGPKLLIQFQNNGVVDDSQLPKDRFSAERLKGVDSTLKIQPAKLEDSAVYLCASSLDQGIGYNEQFFGPGTRLTVL.

This clonotype was detected many times. The CDR3 reads CSASETGDEQFF. CDR3 DNA sequence: TGCAGTGCTAGTGAGACAGGGGATGAGCAGTTCTTC. The chain recombines TRBV20-1 with TRBJ2-1, with TRBD1 identical over 8 bases. Losses at the gene ends were 3 bases for V and 8 bases for J; bases not matched to a gene: 3. Germline V gene sequence: CDR1 DFQATT, CDR2 SNEGSKA (reference sequence). This CDR3 is 12 amino acids long.

A few counts support this clonotype. The chain combines TRBV5-1 with TRBJ1-2; D possibly corresponds to TRBD1 (6 bases). Germline V CDR1 and CDR2: SGHRS, YFSETQ. Deletions cut 0 bases from V and 3 bases from J, with 12 bases between. This CDR3 region has 15 residues. The CDR3 sequence: CASSLGNRAHYGYTF. CDR3 DNA: TGCGCCAGCAGCTTGGGGAACAGGGCTCACTATGGCTACACCTTC. The whole variable domain, remainder taken from reference TRBV5-1 and TRBJ1-2, is KAGVTQTPRYLIKTRGQQVTLSCSPISGHRSVSWYQQTPGQGLQFLFEYFSETQRNKGNFPGRFSGRQFSNSRSEMNVSTLELGDSALYLCASSLGNRAHYGYTFGSGTRLTVV.

This clonotype was seen more than once but under ten times. This sequence joins TRBV20-1 and TRBJ2-2; 9 bases map to TRBD1. V dropped 5 bases and J dropped 3; count of bases not matched to a gene: 10. Germline CDR1 is DFQATT and CDR2 is SNEGSKA (reference sequence). This CDR3 is 16 amino acids long. The CDR3 DNA reads TGCAGTGCTCTCTACGGGACAGGGCATTACACCGGGGAGCTGTTTTTT. This sequence encodes CSALYGTGHYTGELFF.

The chain is built from TRBV20-1 and TRBJ2-5; 14 bases agree with TRBD2. This CDR3 is 14 amino acids long. Trimming removed 6 bases from V and 5 bases from J; junction bases left unmatched: 5. CDR1 is DFQATT and CDR2 is SNEGSKA in the germline V gene (reference sequence). CDR3: CSATTSGRGETQYF. Here the CDR3 DNA reads TGCAGTGCAACGACTAGCGGGAGGGGGGAGACCCAGTACTTC.

This clonotype came up many times. The J gene is TRBJ2-1, the V gene TRBV6-5; the match to TRBD1 covers 8 bases. This CDR3 contains 19 residues. V shed 2 bases and J 0 bases; nucleotides not matched to a gene: 12. Germline CDR1 MNHEY, CDR2 SVGAGI. CDR3: CASSYTRGRIRSSYNEQFF. CDR3 nucleotide sequence: TGTGCCAGCAGTTACACCAGGGGGCGGATAAGGAGCTCCTACAATGAGCAGTTCTTC.

This sequence joins TRBV4-1 and TRBJ2-7; D gene unclear. There are 16 residues in the CDR3. CDR1 is MGHRA and CDR2 is YSYEKL in the germline V gene. Trimming left V 1 base short and J 1 base short, with 14 bases between. DNA of the CDR3: TGCGCCAGCAGCCAAGGGGCAGTGGAGCTATCCTACGAGCAGTACTTC. As protein: CASSQGAVELSYEQYF.

The sample holds many counts of this clonotype. The genes are TRBV20-1 and TRBJ2-2; 8 bases map to TRBD2. Germline V CDR1 and CDR2: DFQATT, SNEGSKA (reference sequence). The CDR3 spans 12 residues. The trim removed 6 bases at V and 4 bases at J, leaving 1 base unmatched. The CDR3 is CSATSGTGELFF. The CDR3, as DNA: TGCAGTGCAACTAGCGGCACCGGGGAGCTGTTTTTT.